These 25 T cell receptor beta chains originate from one sample sequenced in a study of T cells in localized non-small cell lung cancer. Some clones are missing from TCRdb's copy, which holds only in-frame ones; the method was immunoSEQ multiplex PCR. This table has some 140,000 clones, 70% to 90% appearing once. Sequencing used peripheral blood, obtained before any cancer treatment. The receptors come from an older female donor with stage I lung adenocarcinoma.

This chain links TRBV10-3 with TRBJ1-6, with a weak D call TRBD1 (5 bases). Germline V gene data show CDR1 as ENHRY and CDR2 as SYGVKD. There are 14 residues in the CDR3. V was trimmed by 6 bases and J by 5 bases, leaving 11 bases between them. The CDR3 region has the DNA TGTGCCATCAGCAGTGACAGTAATAATTCACCCCTCCACTTT. Residues: CAISSDSNNSPLHF.

The chain joins TRBV5-1 to TRBJ1-1; D gene unclear. The ends were cut back, 0 bases at V and 7 bases at J, with 13 bases in the middle. This CDR3 is built from 14 residues. Germline CDR1 SGHRS, CDR2 YFSETQ. The CDR3 DNA reads as TGCGCCAGCAGCTTGGCTCGATCTGGGATTGAAGCTTTCTTT. This sequence encodes CASSLARSGIEAFF.

This chain connects TRBV21-1 to TRBJ2-7; the D call in the table, TRBD1, was not verified against the DNA. TRBV21-1 is an annotated pseudogene. CDR3 size: 15 residues. CDR3 residues: CASSKDCPGLGEQYF. The CDR3 coding sequence is TGTGCCAGCAGCAAAGATTGTCCAGGGTTAGGCGAGCAGTACTTC.

This clone was counted a single time. The gene calls are TRBV7-6 and TRBJ1-2; perhaps TRBD1 as D (5 bases). The CDR3 extends over 14 amino acids. Germline V gene sequence: CDR1 SGHVS, CDR2 FNYEAQ. The V gene lost 5 bases and the J gene lost 4 bases, with 14 bases spanning the gap. CDR3 nucleotide sequence: TGTGCCAGCAGCCCCAGGAGGGGCTTCTATGGCTACACCTTC. Residues: CASSPRRGFYGYTF.

In its sample, this clone was seen once. The CDR3: CASSQTTNYGYTF. CDR3 DNA sequence: TGTGCCAGCAGCCAGACAACTAACTATGGCTACACCTTC. The chain employs TRBV9 and TRBJ1-2; no clear D gene. The CDR3 is made up of 13 amino acids. Germline V CDR1 and CDR2: SGDLS, YYNGEE. The V and J ends lost 4 bases and 0 bases respectively, with 7 bases between them.

This clone was seen more than once but under ten times. J is TRBJ1-2 and V is TRBV4-1; D gene uncertain. Germline-derived CDR1 and CDR2 are MGHRA and YSYEKL. Deletions cut 1 base from V and 4 bases from J, with 10 bases between. This CDR3 comprises 14 residues. As DNA, the CDR3 is TGCGCCAGCAGCCAAGGTTTAGTAGCCTATGGCTACACCTTC. It codes for CASSQGLVAYGYTF.

V usage is TRBV6-6 and J usage is TRBJ2-7; D possibly corresponds to TRBD2 (5 bases). V was shortened by 0 bases and J by 6 bases, with 15 bases between the two germline ends. Germline V CDR1 and CDR2: MNHNY, SVGAGI (reference sequence). This CDR3 contains 15 residues. The CDR3 region has the DNA TGTGCCAGCAGTTACTCGACGGGGTTGGGTGGCGAGCAGTACTTC. It yields the protein CASSYSTGLGGEQYF.

This chain connects TRBV30 to TRBJ2-5; D gene unclear. Trimming removed 5 bases at V and 0 bases at J, with 7 bases between. CDR1 GTSNPN and CDR2 SVGIG come from the germline V gene (reference sequence). This CDR3 has 12 amino acids. The CDR3 DNA follows: TGTGCCTGGGCTTCGTACCAAGAGACCCAGTACTTC. It translates to CAWASYQETQYF.

The chain joins TRBV7-3 to TRBJ2-7, with 8 positions matching TRBD1. Losses at the gene ends were 5 bases for V and 4 bases for J; bases not matched to a gene: 10. The CDR3 consists of 15 residues. The germline CDR1 and CDR2 sequences are SGHTA and FQGTGA. The CDR3 region is CASSIDGTGGYEQYF. CDR3 nucleotides: TGTGCCAGCAGCATCGACGGGACAGGCGGGTACGAGCAGTACTTC. The variable domain in full, completed from reference TRBV7-3 and TRBJ2-7, reads GAGVSQTPSNKVTEKGKYVELRCDPISGHTALYWYRQSLGQGPEFLIYFQGTGAADDSGLPNDRFFAVRPEGSVSTLKIQRTERGDSAVYLCASSIDGTGGYEQYFGPGTRLTVT.

The V and J genes are TRBV5-8 and TRBJ1-2; D gene uncertain. V lost 2 bases to trimming and J lost 9 bases, with 11 bases between them. Germline V CDR1 and CDR2: SGHTS, YDEGEE. The CDR3 covers 12 residues. In DNA form, the CDR3 reads TGTGCCAGCAGCTTAAATCCTATGAGCTACACCTTC. This sequence encodes CASSLNPMSYTF.

The genes are TRBV27 and TRBJ1-3; TRBD1 might be the D (5 bases). This CDR3 is 16 amino acids long. V was pared by 6 bases and J by 0 bases, with 15 bases between. CDR1 and CDR2 (germline): MNHEY, SMNVEV (reference sequence). The CDR3 DNA follows: TGTGCCAGCAGGCCCTGGGGGGAAAGCTCTGGAAACACCATATATTTT. Amino acid sequence: CASRPWGESSGNTIYF.

V usage is TRBV9 and J usage is TRBJ1-2; TRBD1 matches at 9 bases. Trimming removed 3 bases from V and 4 bases from J; junction bases left unmatched: 7. The CDR3 has 15 residues. The germline V gene encodes CDR1 SGDLS and CDR2 YYNGEE. The CDR3 DNA follows: TGTGCCAGCAGCGCAGGGACAGGGAAACCCTATGGCTACACCTTC. It translates to CASSAGTGKPYGYTF.

The chain recombines TRBV29-1 with TRBJ2-7; TRBD2 matches at 10 bases. Trimming cost V 4 bases and J 7 bases; bases outside gene matches: 13. Germline values: CDR1 SQVTM, CDR2 ANQGSEA. This CDR3 spans 15 amino acids. CDR3 bases: TGCAGCGTTGGAGGTCTAGCGGGAGACTCTAGTGAGCAGTACTTC. This sequence encodes CSVGGLAGDSSEQYF.

V gene TRBV5-1 combines with J gene TRBJ2-1; no clear D. With 2 bases removed from V and 9 bases from J, the gap between germline ends came to 9 bases. The CDR3 consists of 12 residues. Germline CDR1 SGHRS, CDR2 YFSETQ. For the CDR3, the DNA is TGCGCCAGCAGCTTCCCGCTCGGTGAGCAGTTCTTC. As protein: CASSFPLGEQFF.

The chain is built from TRBV10-3 and TRBJ2-7, with D perhaps being TRBD1 or TRBD2 (5 bases each). CDR3 length equals 13 residues. The germline V and J ends were trimmed by 11 bases and 5 bases, with 19 bases remaining between them. Germline V gives CDR1 ENHRY, CDR2 SYGVKD. The CDR3 here is CASGLGRDDEQYF. The CDR3 coding sequence is TGTGCCTCGGGGCTAGGCAGGGATGACGAGCAGTACTTC.

The chain recombines TRBV5-1 with TRBJ2-1, with 10 bases aligning to TRBD2. This CDR3 contains 16 residues. The ends lost 6 bases at V and 9 bases at J; junction bases unmatched: 15. Germline V gene data show CDR1 as SGHRS and CDR2 as YFSETQ. The CDR3 nucleotides read TGCGCCAGCACCCTTGGGGCGTCTAGCGGGAGTACTGAGCAGTTCTTC. Amino acid sequence: CASTLGASSGSTEQFF.

The V and J genes are TRBV14 and TRBJ2-3, with TRBD2 identical over 7 bases. V shed 0 bases, J shed 2 bases, and the junction held 2 bases outside the gene matches. The CDR3 totals 15 residues. Germline assignment: CDR1 SGHDN and CDR2 FVKESK. The CDR3 DNA is TGTGCCAGCAGCCAAGATGCGGGAGCCACAGATACGCAGTATTTT. Its protein is CASSQDAGATDTQYF.

Worth noting for this clone: Relative to the germline gene, one junction end is altered; a read error may explain this. The J gene is TRBJ2-1, the V gene TRBV7-7; D gene uncertain. CDR1 is SSHAT and CDR2 is FNYEAQ in the germline V gene (reference sequence). This CDR3 is 15 amino acids long. CDR3 residues: CASSPGPGGHNEQFF. Here the CDR3 DNA reads TGTGCTAGCAGCCCCGGCCCCGGCGGACACAATGAGCAGTTCTTC.

The chain links TRBV5-1 to TRBJ1-4, with D possibly matching TRBD1 (5 bases). The CDR3 contains 14 residues. The V gene lost 0 bases and the J gene lost 3 bases, with 6 bases spanning the gap. Germline V gene sequence: CDR1 SGHRS, CDR2 YFSETQ. In DNA form, the CDR3 reads TGCGCCAGCAGCTTGGCACAGGCTAATGAAAAACTGTTTTTT. Protein product: CASSLAQANEKLFF.

The chain uses TRBV18 and TRBJ2-7; D gene uncertain. Germline CDR1 KGHSH, CDR2 LQKENI. Between the trimmed V and J ends, which lost 2 bases and 5 bases, there was a span of 4 bases. The CDR3 sequence is 11 residues long. CDR3 in DNA: TGTGCCAGCTCACCAAACCACGAGCAGTACTTC. Encoded protein: CASSPNHEQYF.

J is TRBJ2-3 and V is TRBV29-1; a possible D gene is TRBD2 (7 bases). V lost 4 bases and J lost 2, with 16 bases in between. Germline lookup yields CDR1 SQVTM and CDR2 ANQGSEA. This CDR3 contains 15 residues. The DNA for the CDR3 is TGCAGCGTTGGGGGGGGCGGGACCTCCACAGATACGCAGTATTTT. Residues: CSVGGGGTSTDTQYF.

For the CDR3, the DNA is TGTGCCAGCAGCGTCAGGACGGCCCGGGAGACCCAGTACTTC. Protein: CASSVRTARETQYF. This sequence joins TRBV27 and TRBJ2-5; D is uncertain. Deletions cut 6 bases from V and 5 bases from J, with 16 bases between. This CDR3 region has 14 residues. CDR1 MNHEY and CDR2 SMNVEV come from the germline V gene (reference sequence).

This clone is a singleton in its sample. The V gene is TRBV27, the J gene TRBJ2-5; the match to TRBD1 covers 10 bases. The germline gives CDR1 MNHEY, CDR2 SMNVEV (reference sequence). There are 15 residues in the CDR3. The V gene end was trimmed by 6 bases and the J gene end by 3 bases; junction bases not matched to a gene: 7. CDR3 in amino acids: CASSPLGTGEETQYF. DNA for the CDR3: TGTGCCAGCAGCCCTCTGGGGACAGGGGAAGAGACCCAGTACTTC.

This rearrangement joins TRBV27 to TRBJ2-7; 8 nucleotides line up with TRBD2. The CDR3 contains 15 residues. Germline V gene sequence: CDR1 MNHEY, CDR2 SMNVEV (reference sequence). V shed 3 bases, J shed 5 bases, and the junction held 9 bases outside the gene matches. The CDR3 here is CASSFFAGGSNEQYF. As DNA, the CDR3 is TGTGCCAGCAGTTTCTTTGCGGGAGGATCAAACGAGCAGTACTTC.

CDR3 bases: TGTGCCAGCACCGGGACAGGGGACTACGAGCAGTACTTC. This encodes CASTGTGDYEQYF. The chain uses TRBV2 and TRBJ2-7; 10 bases are a match to TRBD1. J gave up 3 bases and V 7 bases, and 3 bases lay outside the gene matches. The CDR3 contains 13 residues. Germline V gives CDR1 SNHLY, CDR2 FYNNEI.